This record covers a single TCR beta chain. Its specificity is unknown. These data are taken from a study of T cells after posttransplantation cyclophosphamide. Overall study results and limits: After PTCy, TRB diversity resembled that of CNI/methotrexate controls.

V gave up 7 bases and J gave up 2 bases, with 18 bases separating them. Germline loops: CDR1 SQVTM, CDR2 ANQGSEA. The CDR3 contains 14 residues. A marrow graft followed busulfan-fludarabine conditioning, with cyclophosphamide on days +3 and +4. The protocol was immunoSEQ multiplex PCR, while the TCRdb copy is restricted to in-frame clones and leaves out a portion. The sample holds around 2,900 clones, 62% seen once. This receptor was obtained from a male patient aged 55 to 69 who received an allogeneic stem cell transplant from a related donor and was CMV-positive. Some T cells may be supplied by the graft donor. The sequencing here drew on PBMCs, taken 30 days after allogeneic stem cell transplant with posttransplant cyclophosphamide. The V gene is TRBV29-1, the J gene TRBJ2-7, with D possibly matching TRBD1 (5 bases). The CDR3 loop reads CSGIPQGRPYEQYF. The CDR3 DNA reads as TGCAGCGGGATCCCCCAGGGAAGGCCCTACGAGCAGTACTTC.